One sample yielded the 3 T cell receptor beta chains listed below, sequenced in a study of Ad26.COV2.S vaccination and SARS-CoV-2 variants. Treatment noted: some 20 received Ad26.COV2.S at low or high dose, single or two shots; several received placebo; per-sample allocation not given. The study sampled participants on day 63 after the first vaccine or placebo injection. TCRdb keeps only in-frame clones here, not all; method: immunoSEQ multiplex PCR. The sample has roughly 420,000 clones, nearly 90% seen once. Sample: peripheral blood, taken in a trial of Ad26.COV2.S vaccine versus placebo. These TCRs come from a person between 18 and 59 years old who received the Ad26.COV2.S COVID-19 vaccine or a placebo.

This chain links TRBV11-2 with TRBJ1-1; D may be TRBD1 (5 bases). This CDR3 comprises 15 residues. Germline V gene data show CDR1 as SGHAT and CDR2 as FQNNGV. The V and J ends lost 2 bases and 0 bases respectively, with 10 bases between them. This CDR3 is CASSLRLGVNTEAFF. The CDR3 DNA is TGTGCCAGCAGCTTAAGACTAGGGGTGAACACTGAAGCTTTCTTT.

The chain carries TRBV27 and TRBJ1-1, with no clear D. Trimming cost V 7 bases and J 7 bases, with 16 bases left between them. The CDR3 length is 13 residues. Germline CDR1 MNHEY, CDR2 SMNVEV (reference sequence). The CDR3 DNA follows: TGTGCCAGCACAGGCAGCGACTCATATGAAGCTTTCTTT. Translation gives CASTGSDSYEAFF.

The CDR3 spells CASSQESGCCPHLNTEAFF. CDR3 nucleotides: TGTGCCAGCAGCCAAGAATCGGGATGTTGTCCTCACTTGAACACTGAAGCTTTCTTT. This rearrangement joins TRBV3-1 (or the pseudogene TRBV3-2) to TRBJ1-1; D unresolved. Trimming shortened V by 0 bases and J by 0 bases, and 20 bases separated the two germline ends. The CDR3 runs to 19 residues. Germline V gene data show CDR1 as LGHDT and CDR2 as YNNKEL (reference sequence).